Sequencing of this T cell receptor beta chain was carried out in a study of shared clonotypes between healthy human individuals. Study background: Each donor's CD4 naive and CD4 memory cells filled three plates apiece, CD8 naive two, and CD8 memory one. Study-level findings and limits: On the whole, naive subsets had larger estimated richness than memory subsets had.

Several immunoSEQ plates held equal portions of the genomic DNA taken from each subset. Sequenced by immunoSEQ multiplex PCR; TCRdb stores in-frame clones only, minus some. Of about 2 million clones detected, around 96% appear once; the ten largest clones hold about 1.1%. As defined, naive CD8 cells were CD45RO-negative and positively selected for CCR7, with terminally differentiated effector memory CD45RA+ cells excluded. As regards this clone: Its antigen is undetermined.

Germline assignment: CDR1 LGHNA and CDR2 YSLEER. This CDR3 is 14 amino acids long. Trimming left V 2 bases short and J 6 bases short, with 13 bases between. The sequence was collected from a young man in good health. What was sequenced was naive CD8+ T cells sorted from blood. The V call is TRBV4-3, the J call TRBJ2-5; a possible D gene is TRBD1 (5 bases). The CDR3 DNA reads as TGCGCCAGCAGCCAACCGACAGTTAAGAAGACCCAGTACTTC. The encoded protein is CASSQPTVKKTQYF.